This T cell receptor beta chain was retrieved from a study of T cells in tuberculosis. Across the whole study: CD1B tetramers identified T cells specific for mycobacterial lipid GMM.

This CDR3 spans 15 amino acids. Germline CDR1 MDHEN, CDR2 SYDVKM. V trimming: 4 bases; J trimming: 5 bases; junction bases outside the gene matches: 8. This clone was seen a single time. Its antigen is not identified. Using immunoSEQ multiplex PCR, the repertoire was profiled, and TCRdb retains in-frame clones only, with some absent. Altogether roughly 28,000 clones are present, around 90% being singletons, with the ten largest covering 5.5% to 7.5%. Tuberculin skin test and IGRA determined adolescents' latent tuberculosis status at entry. Unsorted cryopreserved PBMC were sequenced, averaging approximately 100,000 T cells per clinical donor. The study's findings and limits: Shorter CDR3-alpha in active tuberculosis partly drove smaller distances.

This clonotype was sampled from a donor aged 10 to 29 with latent tuberculosis or without tuberculosis infection. This chain connects TRBV28 to TRBJ2-5; TRBD1 matches at 9 bases. Sequencing input: PBMCs. The CDR3: CASSYTQGAEETQYF. In DNA, the CDR3 is TGTGCCAGCAGTTACACACAGGGGGCTGAGGAGACCCAGTACTTC. The full variable domain, in which reference TRBV28 and TRBJ2-5 provide the parts outside the CDR3, is DVKVTQSSRYLVKRTGEKVFLECVQDMDHENMFWYRQDPGLGLRLIYFSYDVKMKEKGDIPEGYSVSREKKERFSLILESASTNQTSMYLCASSYTQGAEETQYFGPGTRLLVL.